This T cell receptor beta chain was captured in a study of identical twins. Study-level points and caveats: With monozygotic twins, out-of-frame TCR alpha sharing exceeded what models estimated.

The germline V gene encodes CDR1 MNHEY and CDR2 SVGEGT. V shed 7 bases, J shed 7 bases, and the junction held 9 bases outside the gene matches. The CDR3 is made up of 14 amino acids. Comment on this clonotype: The antigen remains unidentified.

After template switching added a universal primer site, the resulting cDNA carried unique molecular identifiers. TCRdb re-analysed the 5' RACE reads in MiXCR, keeping a single row per CDR3 protein. Seen here are about 520,000 distinct CDR3 sequences, under 25% observed once, and the top ten hold 0.91%. These records were also assigned to another study, of T cells expressing NK-cell markers. As reported in that work: Leadership of the CD3+CD56-NKG2C+ fraction also belonged to these clonotypes in a handful of donors.

Input material: CD4+ T cells sorted from blood. The TCR was taken from a woman in her late teens or twenties in good health. The chain joins TRBV6-2 or TRBV6-3 to TRBJ2-1, with 8 bases matching TRBD2. The CDR3, as DNA: TGTGCCAGCACCGTAGCGGGATTGAGGAATGAGCAGTTCTTC. Translating it yields CASTVAGLRNEQFF.